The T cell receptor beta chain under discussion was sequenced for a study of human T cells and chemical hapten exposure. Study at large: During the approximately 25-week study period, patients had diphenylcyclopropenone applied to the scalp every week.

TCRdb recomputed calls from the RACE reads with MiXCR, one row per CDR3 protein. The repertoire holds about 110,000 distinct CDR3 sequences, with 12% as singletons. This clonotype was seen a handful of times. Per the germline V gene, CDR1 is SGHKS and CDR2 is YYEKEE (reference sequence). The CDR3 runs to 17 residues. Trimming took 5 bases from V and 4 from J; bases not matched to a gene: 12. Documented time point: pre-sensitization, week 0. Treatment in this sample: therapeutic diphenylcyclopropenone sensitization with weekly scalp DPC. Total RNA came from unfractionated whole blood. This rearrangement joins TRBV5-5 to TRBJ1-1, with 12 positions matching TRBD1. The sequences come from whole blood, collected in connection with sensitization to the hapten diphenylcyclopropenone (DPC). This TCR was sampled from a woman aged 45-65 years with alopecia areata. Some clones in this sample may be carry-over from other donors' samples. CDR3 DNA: TGTGCCAGCAGGCGATCCGGGACAGGGGGCGAGGGCACTGAAGCTTTCTTT. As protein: CASRRSGTGGEGTEAFF.